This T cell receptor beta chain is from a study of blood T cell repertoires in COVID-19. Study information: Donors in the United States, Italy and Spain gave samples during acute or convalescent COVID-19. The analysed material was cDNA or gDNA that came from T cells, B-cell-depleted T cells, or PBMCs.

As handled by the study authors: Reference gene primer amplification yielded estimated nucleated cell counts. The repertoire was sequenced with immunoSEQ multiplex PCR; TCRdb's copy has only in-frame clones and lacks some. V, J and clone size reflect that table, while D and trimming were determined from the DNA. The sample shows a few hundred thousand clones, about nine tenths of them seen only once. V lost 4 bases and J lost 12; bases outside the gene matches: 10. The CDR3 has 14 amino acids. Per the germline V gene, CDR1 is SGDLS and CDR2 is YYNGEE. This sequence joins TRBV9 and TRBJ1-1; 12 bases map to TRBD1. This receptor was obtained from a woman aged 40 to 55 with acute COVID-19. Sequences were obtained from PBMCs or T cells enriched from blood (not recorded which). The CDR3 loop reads CASSPTGQGAGSFF. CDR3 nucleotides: TGTGCCAGCAGCCCGACGGGACAGGGGGCAGGGTCTTTCTTT.